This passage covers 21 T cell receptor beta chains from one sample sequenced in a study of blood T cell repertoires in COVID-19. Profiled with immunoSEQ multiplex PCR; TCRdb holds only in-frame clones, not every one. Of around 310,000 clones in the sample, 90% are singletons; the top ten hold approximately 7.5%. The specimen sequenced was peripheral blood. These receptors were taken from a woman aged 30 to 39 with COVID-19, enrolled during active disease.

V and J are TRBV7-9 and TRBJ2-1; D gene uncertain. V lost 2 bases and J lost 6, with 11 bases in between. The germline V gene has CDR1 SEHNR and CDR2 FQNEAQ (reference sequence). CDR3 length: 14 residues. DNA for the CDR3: TGTGCCAGCAGCTTATCGCGTAGCAGCAATGAGCAGTTCTTC. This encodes CASSLSRSSNEQFF.

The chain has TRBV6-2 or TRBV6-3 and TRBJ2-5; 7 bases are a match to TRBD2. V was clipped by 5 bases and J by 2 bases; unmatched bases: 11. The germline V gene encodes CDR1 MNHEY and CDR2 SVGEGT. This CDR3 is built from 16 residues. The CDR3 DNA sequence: TGTGCCAGCAGTAATGGACTAGGGGCGGGGCAAGAGACCCAGTACTTC. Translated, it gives CASSNGLGAGQETQYF.

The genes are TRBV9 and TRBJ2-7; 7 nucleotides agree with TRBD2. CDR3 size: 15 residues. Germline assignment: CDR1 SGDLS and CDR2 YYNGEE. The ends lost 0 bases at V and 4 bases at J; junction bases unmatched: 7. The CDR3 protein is CASSVAGGSLYEQYF. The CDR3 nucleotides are TGTGCCAGCAGCGTAGCGGGCGGGAGTCTATACGAGCAGTACTTC.

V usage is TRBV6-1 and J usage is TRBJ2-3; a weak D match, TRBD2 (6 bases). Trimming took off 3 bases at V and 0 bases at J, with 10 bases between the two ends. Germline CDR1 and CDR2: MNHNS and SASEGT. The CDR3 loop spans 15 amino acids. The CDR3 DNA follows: TGTGCCAGCAGTGAGCGGGACCCTAGCACAGATACGCAGTATTTT. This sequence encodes CASSERDPSTDTQYF.

CDR3 region: CASSIVREAEAFF. CDR3 in DNA: TGTGCCAGTAGTATTGTACGGGAAGCTGAAGCTTTCTTT. This chain links TRBV19 with TRBJ1-1; D is undetermined. V lost 3 bases and J lost 6, with 11 bases in between. Germline V gene lookup returns CDR1 LNHDA and CDR2 SQIVND (reference sequence). The CDR3 has 13 residues. Full variable domain (outside the CDR3, taken from reference TRBV19 and TRBJ1-1): DGGITQSPKYLFRKEGQNVTLSCEQNLNHDAMYWYRQDPGQGLRLIYYSQIVNDFQKGDIAEGYSVSREKKESFPLTVTSAQKNPTAFYLCASSIVREAEAFFGQGTRLTVV.

The CDR3 DNA reads TGTGCCAGCAGGGATGACAGGGCCAAACTGTTTTTT. As protein: CASRDDRAKLFF. The chain recombines TRBV2 with TRBJ1-4; 7 bases fit TRBD1. Germline V gene data show CDR1 as SNHLY and CDR2 as FYNNEI. The CDR3 contains 12 residues. Trimming removed 6 bases from V and 11 bases from J; junction bases left unmatched: 6. Full variable domain (outside the CDR3, taken from reference TRBV2 and TRBJ1-4): EPEVTQTPSHQVTQMGQEVILRCVPISNHLYFYWYRQILGQKVEFLVSFYNNEISEKSEIFDDQFSVERPDGSNFTLKIRSTKLEDSAMYFCASRDDRAKLFFGSGTQLSVL.

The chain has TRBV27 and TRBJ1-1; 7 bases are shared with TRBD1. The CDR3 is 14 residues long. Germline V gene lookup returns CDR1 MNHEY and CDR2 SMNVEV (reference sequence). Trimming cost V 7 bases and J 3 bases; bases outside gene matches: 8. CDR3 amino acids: CASTMTGWDTEAFF. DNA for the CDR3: TGTGCCAGCACCATGACAGGGTGGGACACTGAAGCTTTCTTT.

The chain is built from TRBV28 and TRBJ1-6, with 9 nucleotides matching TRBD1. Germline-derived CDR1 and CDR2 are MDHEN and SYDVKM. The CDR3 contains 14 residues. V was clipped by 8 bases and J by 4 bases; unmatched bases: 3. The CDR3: CASVDRGYNSPLHF. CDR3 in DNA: TGTGCCAGCGTAGACAGGGGGTATAATTCACCCCTCCACTTT.

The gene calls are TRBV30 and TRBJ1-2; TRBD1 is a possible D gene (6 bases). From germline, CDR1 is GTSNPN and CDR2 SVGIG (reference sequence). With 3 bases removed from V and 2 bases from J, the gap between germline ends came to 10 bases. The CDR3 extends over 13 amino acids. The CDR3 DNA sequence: TGTGCCTGGAGCCCAGGGGCAAACTATGGCTACACCTTC. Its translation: CAWSPGANYGYTF. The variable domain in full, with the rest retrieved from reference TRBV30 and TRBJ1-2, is SQTIHQWPATLVQPVGSPLSLECTVEGTSNPNLYWYRQAAGRGLQLLFYSVGIGQISSEVPQNLSASRPQDRQFILSSKKLLLSDSGFYLCAWSPGANYGYTFGSGTRLTVV.

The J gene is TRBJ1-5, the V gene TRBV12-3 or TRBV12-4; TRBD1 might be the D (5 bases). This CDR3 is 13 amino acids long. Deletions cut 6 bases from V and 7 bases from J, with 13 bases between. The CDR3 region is CASSQFREQPQHF. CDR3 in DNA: TGTGCCAGCAGCCAGTTCAGGGAACAGCCCCAGCATTTT.

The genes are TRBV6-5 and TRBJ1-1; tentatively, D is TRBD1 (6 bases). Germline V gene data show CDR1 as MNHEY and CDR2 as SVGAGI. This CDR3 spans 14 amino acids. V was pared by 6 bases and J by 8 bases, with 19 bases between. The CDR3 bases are TGTGCCAGCAGCCGGGACAACCGGTTTACAGAAGCTTTCTTT. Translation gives CASSRDNRFTEAFF.

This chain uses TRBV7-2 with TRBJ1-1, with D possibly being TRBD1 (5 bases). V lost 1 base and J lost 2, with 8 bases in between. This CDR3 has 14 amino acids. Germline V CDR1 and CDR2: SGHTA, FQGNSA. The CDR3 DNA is TGTGCCAGCAGCTTAGTTCAGGGTAACACTGAAGCTTTCTTT. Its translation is CASSLVQGNTEAFF.

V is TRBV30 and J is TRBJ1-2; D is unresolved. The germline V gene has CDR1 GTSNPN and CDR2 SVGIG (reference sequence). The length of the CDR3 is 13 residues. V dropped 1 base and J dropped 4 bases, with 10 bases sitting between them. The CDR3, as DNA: TGTGCCTGGAGTGCAGACAACTCCTATGGCTACACCTTC. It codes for CAWSADNSYGYTF.

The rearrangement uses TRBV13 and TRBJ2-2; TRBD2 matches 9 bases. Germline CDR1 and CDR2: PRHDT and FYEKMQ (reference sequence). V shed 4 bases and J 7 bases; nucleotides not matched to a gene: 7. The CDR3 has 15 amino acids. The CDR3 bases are TGTGCCAGCAGCTCCGCGGGAGGGCCTAGCGGGGAGCTGTTTTTT. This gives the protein CASSSAGGPSGELFF.

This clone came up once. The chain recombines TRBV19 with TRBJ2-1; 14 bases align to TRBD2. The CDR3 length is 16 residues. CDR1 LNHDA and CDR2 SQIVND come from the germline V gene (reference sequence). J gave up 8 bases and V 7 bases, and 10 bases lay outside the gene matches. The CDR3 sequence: CASKTRLAGGPDEQFF. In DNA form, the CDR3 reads TGTGCCAGTAAAACCCGACTAGCGGGAGGGCCAGATGAGCAGTTCTTC.

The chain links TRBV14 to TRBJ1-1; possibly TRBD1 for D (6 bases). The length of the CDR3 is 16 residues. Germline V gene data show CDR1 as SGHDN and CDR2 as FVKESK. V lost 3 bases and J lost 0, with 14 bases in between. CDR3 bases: TGTGCCAGCAGCCAGCTTAACAGGGTAATGAACACTGAAGCTTTCTTT. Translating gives CASSQLNRVMNTEAFF.

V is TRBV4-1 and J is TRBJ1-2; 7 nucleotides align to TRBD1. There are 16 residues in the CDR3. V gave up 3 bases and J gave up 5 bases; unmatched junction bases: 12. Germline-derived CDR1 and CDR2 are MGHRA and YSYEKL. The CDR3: CASSQRDRSSLYGYTF. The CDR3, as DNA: TGCGCCAGCAGCCAGCGGGACAGAAGTAGTCTATATGGCTACACCTTC.

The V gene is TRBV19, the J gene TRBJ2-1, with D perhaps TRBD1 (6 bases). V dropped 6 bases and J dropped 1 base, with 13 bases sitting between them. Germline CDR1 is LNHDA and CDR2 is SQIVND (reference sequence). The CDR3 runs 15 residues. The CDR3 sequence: CASSLLGGSYNEQFF. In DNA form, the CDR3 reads TGTGCCAGTAGCCTCCTAGGGGGTTCCTACAATGAGCAGTTCTTC. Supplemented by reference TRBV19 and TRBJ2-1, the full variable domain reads DGGITQSPKYLFRKEGQNVTLSCEQNLNHDAMYWYRQDPGQGLRLIYYSQIVNDFQKGDIAEGYSVSREKKESFPLTVTSAQKNPTAFYLCASSLLGGSYNEQFFGPGTRLTVL.

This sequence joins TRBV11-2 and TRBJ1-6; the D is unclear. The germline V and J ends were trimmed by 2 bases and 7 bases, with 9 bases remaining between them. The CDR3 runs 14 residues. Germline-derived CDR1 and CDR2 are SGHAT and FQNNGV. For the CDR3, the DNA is TGTGCCAGCAGCTTAACAGCCCAGAATTCACCCCTCCACTTT. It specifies CASSLTAQNSPLHF.

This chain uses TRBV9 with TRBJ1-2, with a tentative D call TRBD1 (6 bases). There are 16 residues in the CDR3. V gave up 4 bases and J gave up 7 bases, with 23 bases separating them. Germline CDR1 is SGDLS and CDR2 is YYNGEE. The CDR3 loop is CASSTYLQGSRGGYTF. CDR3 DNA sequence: TGTGCCAGCAGCACCTATCTACAGGGATCTCGGGGTGGCTACACCTTC.

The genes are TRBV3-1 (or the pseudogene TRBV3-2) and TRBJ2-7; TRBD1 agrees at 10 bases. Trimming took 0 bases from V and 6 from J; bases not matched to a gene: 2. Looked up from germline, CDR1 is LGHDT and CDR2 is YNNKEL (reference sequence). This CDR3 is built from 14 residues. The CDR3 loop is CASSQEDRGREQYF. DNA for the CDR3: TGTGCCAGCAGCCAAGAAGACAGGGGGCGCGAGCAGTACTTC.